Below are 24 T cell receptor beta chains sequenced from a single sample in a study of blood T cells in healthy people across ages. For the second PCR, which ran for 7 to 11 cycles, a sample-barcoded 5' primer and a J-beta primer mix were used. TCRdb ran MiXCR on the 5' RACE reads and lists one entry per CDR3 protein. The table records roughly 1,500,000 distinct CDR3 sequences, approximately 40% of them present only once. Sequenced material: blood. The source is a young woman in good health.

The chain uses TRBV20-1 and TRBJ2-2; D is perhaps TRBD2 (6 bases). Trimming shortened V by 0 bases and J by 2 bases, and 10 bases separated the two germline ends. The CDR3 contains 15 residues. Germline V lookup: CDR1 DFQATT, CDR2 SNEGSKA (reference sequence). CDR3 loop: CSARERTTNTGELFF. For the CDR3, the DNA is TGCAGTGCTAGAGAGAGGACTACCAACACCGGGGAGCTGTTTTTT.

To note about this clonotype: The germline gene is not matched at one end of the junction; a read error may be the cause. The chain joins TRBV20-1 to TRBJ2-1; 7 positions match TRBD2. Germline assignment: CDR1 DFQATT and CDR2 SNEGSKA (reference sequence). The CDR3 is 16 amino acids. The CDR3 sequence: CSPRVTTSASYNEQFF. As DNA, the CDR3 is TGCAGTCCTAGAGTCACAACTAGCGCCTCCTACAATGAGCAGTTCTTC.

This clonotype has a handful of counts. V and J are TRBV20-1 and TRBJ1-4; 7 nucleotides align to TRBD1. The J segment lost 3 bases and the V segment lost 0 bases, leaving 7 bases of the junction unmatched. CDR1 and CDR2 from the germline V gene are DFQATT and SNEGSKA (reference sequence). The CDR3 is made up of 16 amino acids. CDR3 loop: CSARDLEGAANEKLFF. Here the CDR3 DNA reads TGCAGTGCTAGAGATCTAGAGGGGGCGGCTAATGAAAAACTGTTTTTT.

The chain combines TRBV12-3 or TRBV12-4 with TRBJ2-2, with D uncertain. Deletions cut 3 bases from V and 0 bases from J, with 11 bases between. The CDR3 covers 16 residues. In DNA, the CDR3 is TGTGCCAGCAGTTTTCTCGCGGACGCGAACACCGGGGAGCTGTTTTTT. It yields the protein CASSFLADANTGELFF.

V and J are TRBV20-1 and TRBJ2-3; D is unresolved. CDR3 size: 14 residues. Trimming stripped 2 bases from V and 2 bases from J, with 11 bases between. Germline V gene data show CDR1 as DFQATT and CDR2 as SNEGSKA (reference sequence). The DNA for the CDR3 is TGCAGTGCTAGACAATCAGAATCCACAGATACGCAGTATTTT. Encoded protein: CSARQSESTDTQYF.

This clonotype is a singleton in its sample. As DNA, the CDR3 is TGTGCCAGCAGTTGCGGGACAGGGGTGAACACTGAAGCTTTCTTT. Amino acids: CASSCGTGVNTEAFF. This chain joins TRBV12-3 or TRBV12-4 and TRBJ1-1; TRBD1 agrees at 10 bases. This CDR3 has 15 amino acids. V gave up 4 bases and J gave up 0 bases; unmatched junction bases: 2.

The genes are TRBV10-3 and TRBJ2-5, with D perhaps matching TRBD2 (7 bases). The J call may be incorrect, as the DNA end agrees better with TRBJ2-1. Germline CDR1 and CDR2: ENHRY and SYGVKD. This CDR3 region has 14 residues. CDR3 protein: CAISEAGEGETQFF. Here the CDR3 DNA reads TGTGCCATCAGTGAGGCGGGAGAGGGGGAGACCCAGTTCTTC.

This clonotype was counted only a few times. V gene TRBV6-5 combines with J gene TRBJ2-1, with 10 bases matching TRBD2. V shed 2 bases, J shed 9 bases, and the junction held 16 bases outside the gene matches. CDR1 and CDR2 from the germline V gene are MNHEY and SVGAGI. This CDR3 is built from 18 residues. The CDR3 nucleotides read TGTGCCAGCAGTTACGTGGCTAGCGGGAGAACCGCTTGGGGTGAGCAGTTCTTC. Protein product: CASSYVASGRTAWGEQFF.

This clonotype was detected only a few times. The chain couples TRBV5-5 to TRBJ1-2; tentatively, D is TRBD1 (5 bases). Trimming pared 6 bases from V and 4 bases from J, leaving 16 bases between. CDR3 length: 14 amino acids. Looked up from germline, CDR1 is SGHKS and CDR2 is YYEKEE (reference sequence). CDR3 bases: TGTGCCAGCACCAACCCGACAGCCACCTATGGCTACACCTTC. Its translation: CASTNPTATYGYTF. Supplemented by reference TRBV5-5 and TRBJ1-2, the full variable domain reads DAGVTQSPTHLIKTRGQQVTLRCSPISGHKSVSWYQQVLGQGPQFIFQYYEKEERGRGNFPDRFSARQFPNYSSELNVNALLLGDSALYLCASTNPTATYGYTFGSGTRLTVV.

The chain couples TRBV6-5 to TRBJ1-2, with D hard to call. Trimming pared 6 bases from V and 2 bases from J, leaving 13 bases between. Germline values: CDR1 MNHEY, CDR2 SVGAGI. The CDR3 loop spans 14 amino acids. The CDR3 reads CASRQATLNYGYTF. The CDR3, as DNA: TGTGCCAGCAGGCAGGCGACTCTAAACTATGGCTACACCTTC.

The CDR3 loop is CASSWGATQYF. CDR3 nucleotides: TGTGCCAGCAGTTGGGGAGCGACCCAGTACTTC. The chain carries TRBV6-2 or TRBV6-3 and TRBJ2-5, with a weak D call TRBD2 (5 bases). This CDR3 is built from 11 residues. From germline, CDR1 is MNHEY and CDR2 SVGEGT. V gave up 4 bases and J gave up 7 bases, with 7 bases separating them.

The V gene is TRBV2, the J gene TRBJ2-7, with 10 nucleotides matching TRBD2. Germline CDR1 reads SNHLY; CDR2 reads FYNNEI. The length of the CDR3 is 16 residues. The ends lost 2 bases at V and 3 bases at J; junction bases unmatched: 7. In nucleotides, the CDR3 is TGTGCCAGCAGTGAAAGAAAAGCGGGAGGGCTCTACGAGCAGTACTTC. This codes for CASSERKAGGLYEQYF.

The chain links TRBV10-3 to TRBJ2-7; TRBD2 matches at 9 bases. The CDR3 spans 15 residues. Germline V gene data show CDR1 as ENHRY and CDR2 as SYGVKD. V trimming: 6 bases; J trimming: 0 bases; junction bases outside the gene matches: 6. CDR3 protein: CAIRAGGPSSYEQYF. DNA for the CDR3: TGTGCCATCAGGGCGGGAGGGCCAAGCTCCTACGAGCAGTACTTC.

With regard to this clonotype: A read error may produce the germline difference seen at one junction end. The CDR3 spells CAISLQGGGTNVLTF. CDR3 DNA: TGTGCCATCAGCCTACAGGGTGGTGGGACCAACGTCCTGACTTTC. The chain has TRBV10-3 and TRBJ2-6; possibly TRBD1 for D (6 bases). Germline values: CDR1 ENHRY, CDR2 SYGVKD. The CDR3 runs 15 residues.

The CDR3 protein is CSAARETQYF. The CDR3 region has the DNA TGCAGTGCCGCCCGGGAAACGCAGTATTTT. This chain links TRBV20-1 with TRBJ2-3, with D perhaps TRBD2 (5 bases). The CDR3 has 10 amino acids. V lost 6 bases and J lost 9, with 10 bases in between. Germline V gene lookup returns CDR1 DFQATT and CDR2 SNEGSKA (reference sequence).

The chain uses TRBV12-3 or TRBV12-4 and TRBJ1-3; D is undetermined. V was shortened by 3 bases and J by 2 bases, with 14 bases between the two germline ends. This CDR3 contains 16 residues. CDR3 in amino acids: CASSLRTGMAGNTIYF. The CDR3 DNA is TGTGCCAGCAGTTTGAGGACTGGGATGGCTGGAAACACCATATATTTT.

This clonotype was counted only a few times. The rearrangement uses TRBV7-9 and TRBJ1-2, with D possibly being TRBD1 (5 bases). CDR1 is SEHNR, CDR2 FQNEAQ, per germline (reference sequence). Trimming removed 0 bases at V and 4 bases at J, with 15 bases between. The CDR3 has 16 amino acids. CDR3 sequence (DNA): TGTGCCAGCAGCTTAGCTCTTGGCCAGGGCGCCTATGGCTACACCTTC. Its protein is CASSLALGQGAYGYTF.

This clonotype was counted a few times. V and J are TRBV5-5 and TRBJ2-7; the match to TRBD2 covers 10 bases. CDR1 and CDR2 (germline): SGHKS, YYEKEE (reference sequence). J was trimmed by 2 bases and V by 4 bases; bases with no gene match: 6. The CDR3 covers 15 residues. The CDR3 DNA reads TGTGCCAGCAGCCAGACTAGCGGGTTCCCCTACGAGCAGTACTTC. This gives the protein CASSQTSGFPYEQYF.

The V and J genes are TRBV12-3 or TRBV12-4 and TRBJ1-2; tentative D call: TRBD1 (5 bases). This CDR3 has 16 residues. Trimming removed 5 bases from V and 6 bases from J, with 22 bases in between. CDR3 in DNA: TGTGCCAGCAGTCCCTCGGAATACCGGGGGAGCCATGGCTACACCTTC. It is translated as CASSPSEYRGSHGYTF.

This sequence joins TRBV5-1 and TRBJ2-1; D is perhaps TRBD2 (6 bases). V was cut by 7 bases and J by 7 bases, with 15 bases left in between. This CDR3 region has 13 residues. Germline V lookup: CDR1 SGHRS, CDR2 YFSETQ. Here the CDR3 reads CASGWAGWNEQFF. CDR3 DNA: TGCGCCAGCGGGTGGGCGGGGTGGAATGAGCAGTTCTTC. Full variable domain (outside the CDR3, taken from reference TRBV5-1 and TRBJ2-1): KAGVTQTPRYLIKTRGQQVTLSCSPISGHRSVSWYQQTPGQGLQFLFEYFSETQRNKGNFPGRFSGRQFSNSRSEMNVSTLELGDSALYLCASGWAGWNEQFFGPGTRLTVL.

About this clonotype itself: Possible read error: a much larger clone is one base away. The chain couples TRBV4-1 to TRBJ2-5, with TRBD2 identical over 11 bases. The V and J ends lost 2 bases and 11 bases, in that order; junction bases with no gene match: 22. CDR1 is MGHRA, CDR2 YSYEKL, per germline. This CDR3 comprises 19 residues. CDR3 coding DNA: TGCGCCAGCAGCCAAAAAGAGTGGGCTAGCGGGGGGAAAACCAATGAGCAGTACTTC. Its translation is CASSQKEWASGGKTNEQYF.

As for this clonotype: A much larger clone lies a single base off, so this may be a read error. The chain couples TRBV13 to TRBJ2-7; D not resolved. The CDR3 has 14 residues. Per germline, CDR1 PRHDT and CDR2 FYEKMQ (reference sequence). CDR3 DNA sequence: TGTGCCAGCAGCTCCGCTTTAGGGTCCTGCGAGCAGTACTTC. It translates to CASSSALGSCEQYF.

CDR3 in DNA: TGTGCCAGCAGCTCAATCCCGACTAGCCCTTCGGTCGATACGCAGTATTTT. Its translation: CASSSIPTSPSVDTQYF. The genes are TRBV7-9 and TRBJ2-3, with 7 positions matching TRBD2. This CDR3 has 17 residues. The germline V gene has CDR1 SEHNR and CDR2 FQNEAQ (reference sequence). The V and J ends lost 4 bases and 6 bases, in that order; junction bases with no gene match: 16.

The rearrangement links TRBV5-6 to TRBJ2-3, with D possibly being TRBD1 or TRBD2 (7 bases each). The V end lost 4 bases, the J end lost 5 bases, and 17 bases lay between the germline ends. The CDR3 covers 15 residues. Germline CDR1 reads SGHDT; CDR2 reads YYEEEE. CDR3 bases: TGTGCCAGCAGCCCACCAGGGGGAGGGGGAGATACGCAGTATTTT. As protein: CASSPPGGGGDTQYF. Drawing the rest from reference TRBV5-6 and TRBJ2-3, the complete variable domain is DAGVTQSPTHLIKTRGQQVTLRCSPKSGHDTVSWYQQALGQGPQFIFQYYEEEERQRGNFPDRFSGHQFPNYSSELNVNALLLGDSALYLCASSPPGGGGDTQYFGPGTRLTVL.